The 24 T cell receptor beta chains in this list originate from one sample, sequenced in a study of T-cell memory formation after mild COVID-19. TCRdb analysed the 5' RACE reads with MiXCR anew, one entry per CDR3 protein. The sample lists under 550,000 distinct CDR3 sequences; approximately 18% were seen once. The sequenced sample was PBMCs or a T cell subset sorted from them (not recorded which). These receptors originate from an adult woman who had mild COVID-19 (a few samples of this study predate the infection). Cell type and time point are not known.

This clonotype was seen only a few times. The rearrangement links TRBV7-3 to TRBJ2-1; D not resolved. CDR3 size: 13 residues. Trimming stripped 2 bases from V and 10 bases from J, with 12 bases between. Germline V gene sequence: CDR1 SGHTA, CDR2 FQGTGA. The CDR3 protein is CASSLVGSGEQFF. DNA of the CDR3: TGTGCCAGCAGCTTAGTTGGGTCCGGCGAGCAGTTCTTC.

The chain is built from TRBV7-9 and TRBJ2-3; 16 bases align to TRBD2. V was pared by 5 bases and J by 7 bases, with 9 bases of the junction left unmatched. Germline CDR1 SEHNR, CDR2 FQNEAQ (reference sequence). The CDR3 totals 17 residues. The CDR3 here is CASSPGTSGRAAHTQYF. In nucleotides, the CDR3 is TGTGCCAGCAGCCCCGGGACTAGCGGGAGGGCCGCTCATACGCAGTATTTT.

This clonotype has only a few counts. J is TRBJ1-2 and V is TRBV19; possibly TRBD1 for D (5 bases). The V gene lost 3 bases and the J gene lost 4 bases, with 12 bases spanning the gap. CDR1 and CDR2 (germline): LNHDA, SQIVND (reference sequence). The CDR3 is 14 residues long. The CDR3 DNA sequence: TGTGCCAGTAGTATGAGGGACGGACCCTATGGCTACACCTTC. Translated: CASSMRDGPYGYTF.

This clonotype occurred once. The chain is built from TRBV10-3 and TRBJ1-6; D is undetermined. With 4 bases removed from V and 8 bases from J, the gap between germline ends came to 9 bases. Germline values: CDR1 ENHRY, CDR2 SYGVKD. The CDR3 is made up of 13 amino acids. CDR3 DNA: TGTGCCATCAGTGGTGGAAAGGATTCACCCCTCCACTTT. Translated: CAISGGKDSPLHF.

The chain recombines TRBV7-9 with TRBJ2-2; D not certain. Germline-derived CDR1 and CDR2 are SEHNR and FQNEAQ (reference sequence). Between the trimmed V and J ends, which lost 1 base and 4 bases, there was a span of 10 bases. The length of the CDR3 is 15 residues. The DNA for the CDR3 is TGTGCCAGCAGCTTAGTCTGGCGCCGCACCGGGGAGCTGTTTTTT. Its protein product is CASSLVWRRTGELFF.

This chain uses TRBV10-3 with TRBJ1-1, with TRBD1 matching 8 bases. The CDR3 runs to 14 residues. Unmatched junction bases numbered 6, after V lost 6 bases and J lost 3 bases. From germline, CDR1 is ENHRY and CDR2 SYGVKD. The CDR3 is CAIRDRVPDTEAFF. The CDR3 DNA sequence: TGTGCCATCAGGGACAGGGTCCCCGACACTGAAGCTTTCTTT.

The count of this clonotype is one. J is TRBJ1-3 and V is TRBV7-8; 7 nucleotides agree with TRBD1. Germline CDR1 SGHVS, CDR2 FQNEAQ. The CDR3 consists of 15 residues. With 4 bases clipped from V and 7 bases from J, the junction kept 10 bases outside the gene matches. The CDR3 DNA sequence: TGTGCCAGCAGCTCCCGCCGGGACAGCCACAACACCATATATTTT. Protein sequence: CASSSRRDSHNTIYF.

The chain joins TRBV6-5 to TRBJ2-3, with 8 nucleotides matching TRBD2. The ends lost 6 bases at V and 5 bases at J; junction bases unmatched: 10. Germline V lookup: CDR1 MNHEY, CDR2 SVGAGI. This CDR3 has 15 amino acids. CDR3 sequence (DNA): TGTGCCAGCAGACTCGCCCGCGGGGGGAAAGATACGCAGTATTTT. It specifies CASRLARGGKDTQYF.

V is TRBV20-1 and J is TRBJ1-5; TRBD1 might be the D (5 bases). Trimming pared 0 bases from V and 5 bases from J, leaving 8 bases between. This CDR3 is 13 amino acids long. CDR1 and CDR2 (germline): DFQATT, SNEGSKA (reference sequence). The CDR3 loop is CSARDRGDQPQHF. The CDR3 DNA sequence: TGCAGTGCTAGAGACCGGGGGGATCAGCCCCAGCATTTT.

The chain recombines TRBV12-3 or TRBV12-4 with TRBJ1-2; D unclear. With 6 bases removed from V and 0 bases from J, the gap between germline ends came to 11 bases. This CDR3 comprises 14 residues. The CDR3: CASSPTTTNYGYTF. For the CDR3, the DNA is TGTGCCAGCAGCCCGACAACTACTAACTATGGCTACACCTTC.

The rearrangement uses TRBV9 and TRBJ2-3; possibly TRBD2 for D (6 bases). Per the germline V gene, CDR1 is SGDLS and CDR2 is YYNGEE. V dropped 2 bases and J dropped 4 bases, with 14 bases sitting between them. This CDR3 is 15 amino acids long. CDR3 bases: TGTGCCAGCAGCGTTTGGGCGGGACGGGCAGATACGCAGTATTTT. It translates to CASSVWAGRADTQYF.

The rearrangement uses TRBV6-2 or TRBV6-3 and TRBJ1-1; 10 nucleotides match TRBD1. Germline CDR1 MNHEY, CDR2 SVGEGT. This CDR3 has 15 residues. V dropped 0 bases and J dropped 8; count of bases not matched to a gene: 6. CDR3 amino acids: CASSYSGTGVREAFF. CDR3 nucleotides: TGTGCCAGCAGTTACTCTGGGACAGGGGTGAGGGAAGCTTTCTTT.

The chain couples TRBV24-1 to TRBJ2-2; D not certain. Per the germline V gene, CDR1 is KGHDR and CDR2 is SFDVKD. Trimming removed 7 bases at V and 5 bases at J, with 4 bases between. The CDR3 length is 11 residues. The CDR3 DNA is TGTGCCACCAGCAGGACCGGGGAGCTGTTTTTT. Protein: CATSRTGELFF.

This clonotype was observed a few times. CDR3 amino acids: CASRRFGTSGKVYNEQFF. The CDR3 DNA reads TGTGCCAGCAGACGTTTCGGGACTAGCGGGAAGGTCTACAATGAGCAGTTCTTC. This chain uses TRBV6-5 with TRBJ2-1, with TRBD2 identical over 13 bases. With 6 bases clipped from V and 3 bases from J, the junction kept 11 bases outside the gene matches. Germline-derived CDR1 and CDR2 are MNHEY and SVGAGI. This CDR3 comprises 18 residues.

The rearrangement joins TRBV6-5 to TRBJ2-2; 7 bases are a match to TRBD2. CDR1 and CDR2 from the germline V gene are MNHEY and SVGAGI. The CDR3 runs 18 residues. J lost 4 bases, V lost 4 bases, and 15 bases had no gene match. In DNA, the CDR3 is TGTGCCAGCAGTTTCCTTACTACTAGCGTCGTAGGCACCGGGGAGCTGTTTTTT. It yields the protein CASSFLTTSVVGTGELFF.

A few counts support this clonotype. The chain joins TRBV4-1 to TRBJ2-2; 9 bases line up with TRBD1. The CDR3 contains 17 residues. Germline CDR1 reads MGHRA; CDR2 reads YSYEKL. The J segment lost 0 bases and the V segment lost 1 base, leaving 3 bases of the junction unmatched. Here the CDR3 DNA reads TGCGCCAGCAGCCAAGGTACAGGGGGCCCGAACACCGGGGAGCTGTTTTTT. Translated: CASSQGTGGPNTGELFF.

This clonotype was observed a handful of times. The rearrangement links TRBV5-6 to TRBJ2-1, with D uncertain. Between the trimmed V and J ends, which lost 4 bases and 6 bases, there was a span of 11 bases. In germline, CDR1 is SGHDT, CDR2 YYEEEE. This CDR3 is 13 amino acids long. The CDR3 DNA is TGTGCCAGCAGCGATGGACCGGGCAATGAGCAGTTCTTC. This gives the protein CASSDGPGNEQFF.

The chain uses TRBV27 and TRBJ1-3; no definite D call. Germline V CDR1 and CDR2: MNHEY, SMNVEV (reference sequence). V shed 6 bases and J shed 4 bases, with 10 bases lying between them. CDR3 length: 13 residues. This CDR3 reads CASSPGAGNTIYF. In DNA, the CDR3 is TGTGCCAGCAGCCCTGGAGCAGGAAACACCATATATTTT.

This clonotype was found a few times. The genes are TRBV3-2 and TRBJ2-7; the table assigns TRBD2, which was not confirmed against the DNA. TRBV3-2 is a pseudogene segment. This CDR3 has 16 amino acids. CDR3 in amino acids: CASSLGTPRAPYEQYF. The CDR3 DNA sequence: TGTGCCAGCAGCCTCGGGACTCCCCGAGCGCCCTACGAGCAGTACTTC.

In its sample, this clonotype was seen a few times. CDR3 amino acids: CASSSNRAQRTEAFF. CDR3 coding DNA: TGCGCCAGCAGCTCAAACAGGGCCCAGAGGACTGAAGCTTTCTTT. The chain recombines TRBV5-1 with TRBJ1-1; D perhaps matches TRBD1 (6 bases). Trimming pared 3 bases from V and 5 bases from J, leaving 17 bases between. The CDR3 consists of 15 residues. Germline-derived CDR1 and CDR2 are SGHRS and YFSETQ.

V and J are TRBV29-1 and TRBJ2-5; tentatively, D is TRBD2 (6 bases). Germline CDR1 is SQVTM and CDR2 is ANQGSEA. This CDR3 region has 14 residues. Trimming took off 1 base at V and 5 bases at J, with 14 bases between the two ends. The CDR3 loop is CSVEGRRGGETQYF. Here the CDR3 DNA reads TGCAGCGTTGAAGGACGGAGGGGCGGTGAGACCCAGTACTTC.

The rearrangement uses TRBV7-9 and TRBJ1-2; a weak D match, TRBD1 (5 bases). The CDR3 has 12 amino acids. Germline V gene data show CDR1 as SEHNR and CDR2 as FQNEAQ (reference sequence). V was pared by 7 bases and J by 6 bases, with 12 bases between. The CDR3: CASTGGENGYTF. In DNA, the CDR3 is TGTGCCAGCACCGGAGGGGAGAATGGCTACACCTTC.

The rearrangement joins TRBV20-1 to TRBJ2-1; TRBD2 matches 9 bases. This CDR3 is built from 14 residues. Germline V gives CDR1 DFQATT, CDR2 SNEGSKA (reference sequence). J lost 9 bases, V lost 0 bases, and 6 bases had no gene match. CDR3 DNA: TGCAGTGCTAGAGATTGGGCGGGAGGGGGTGAGCAGTTCTTC. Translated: CSARDWAGGGEQFF.

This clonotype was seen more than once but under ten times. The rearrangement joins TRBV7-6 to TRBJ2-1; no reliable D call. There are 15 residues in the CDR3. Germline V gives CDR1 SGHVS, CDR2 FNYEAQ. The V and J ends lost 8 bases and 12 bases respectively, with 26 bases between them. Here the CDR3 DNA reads TGTGCCAGCGCTGCGTCTTCAGCGATGGTTGTGGGGCAGTTCTTC. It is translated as CASAASSAMVVGQFF.